The 5 T cell receptor beta chains below all came from one sample that was sequenced in a study of shared clonotypes between healthy human individuals. The protocol was immunoSEQ multiplex PCR, while the TCRdb copy is restricted to in-frame clones and leaves out a portion. The sample yields approximately 1,500,000 clones, approximately 96% seen once. Sequenced material: naive CD4+ T cells sorted from blood. The subset was: CD45RA+ positively selected. These receptors all come from a young man in good health.

V gene TRBV2 combines with J gene TRBJ1-1; D ambiguous. This CDR3 region has 12 residues. V gave up 0 bases and J gave up 11 bases, with 10 bases separating them. Per germline, CDR1 SNHLY and CDR2 FYNNEI. The CDR3: CASSEAPGGAFF. The CDR3 region has the DNA TGTGCCAGCAGTGAAGCGCCGGGTGGGGCTTTCTTT.

CDR3: CASSVAFWLAGAKDTQYF. The CDR3 DNA reads as TGTGCCAGCAGCGTAGCATTCTGGCTAGCGGGAGCGAAAGATACGCAGTATTTT. The rearrangement joins TRBV9 to TRBJ2-3; TRBD2 aligns across 10 bases. Germline CDR1 is SGDLS and CDR2 is YYNGEE. V lost 0 bases, J lost 5 bases, and 12 bases stayed unmatched. This CDR3 spans 18 amino acids.

V gene TRBV27 combines with J gene TRBJ1-4, with TRBD1 as a possible D gene (5 bases). The CDR3 totals 17 residues. Germline V lookup: CDR1 MNHEY, CDR2 SMNVEV (reference sequence). V was trimmed by 3 bases and J by 5 bases, leaving 19 bases between them. The CDR3 loop reads CASSFPRFEGVNEKLFF. The DNA of the CDR3 is TGTGCCAGCAGTTTCCCCCGGTTTGAAGGGGTAAATGAAAAACTGTTTTTT.

The genes are TRBV18 and TRBJ2-3; 8 bases are shared with TRBD1. Germline V gives CDR1 KGHSH, CDR2 LQKENI. The junction had 2 bases not matched to a gene; V was cut back by 0 bases and J by 0 bases. The CDR3 length is 16 residues. DNA for the CDR3: TGTGCCAGCTCACCACCGGGGGACAGGAGCACAGATACGCAGTATTTT. Its translation is CASSPPGDRSTDTQYF.

The chain employs TRBV27 and TRBJ1-2; 8 bases agree with TRBD1. Germline lookup yields CDR1 MNHEY and CDR2 SMNVEV (reference sequence). Unmatched junction bases numbered 5, after V lost 4 bases and J lost 4 bases. This CDR3 region has 14 residues. The chain's CDR3 is CASSSGQGFYGYTF. The DNA for the CDR3 is TGTGCCAGCAGTTCAGGACAGGGCTTCTATGGCTACACCTTC.